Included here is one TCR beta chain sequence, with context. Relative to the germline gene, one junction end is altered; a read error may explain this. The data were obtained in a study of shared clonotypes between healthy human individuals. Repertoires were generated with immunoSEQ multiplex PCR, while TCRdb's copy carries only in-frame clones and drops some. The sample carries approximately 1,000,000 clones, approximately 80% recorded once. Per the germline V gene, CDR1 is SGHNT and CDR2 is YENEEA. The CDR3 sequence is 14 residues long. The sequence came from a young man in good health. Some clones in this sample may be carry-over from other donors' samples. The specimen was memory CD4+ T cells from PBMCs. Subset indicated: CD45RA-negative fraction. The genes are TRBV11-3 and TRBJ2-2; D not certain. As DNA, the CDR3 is TGTGCGAGCAGTCAGGAGCCGAACACCGGGGAGCTGTTTTTT. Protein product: CASSQEPNTGELFF.